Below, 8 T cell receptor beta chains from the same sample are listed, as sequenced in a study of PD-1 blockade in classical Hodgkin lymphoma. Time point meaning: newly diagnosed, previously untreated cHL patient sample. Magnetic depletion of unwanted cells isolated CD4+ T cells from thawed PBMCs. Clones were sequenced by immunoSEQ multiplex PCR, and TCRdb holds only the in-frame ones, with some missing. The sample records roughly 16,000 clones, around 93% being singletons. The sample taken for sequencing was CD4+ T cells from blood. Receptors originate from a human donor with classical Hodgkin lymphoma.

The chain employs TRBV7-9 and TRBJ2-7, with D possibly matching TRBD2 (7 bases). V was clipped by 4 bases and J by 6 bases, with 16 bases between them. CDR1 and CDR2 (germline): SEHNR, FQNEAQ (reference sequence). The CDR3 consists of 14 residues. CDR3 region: CASSSLGGASEQYF. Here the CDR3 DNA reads TGTGCCAGCAGCTCCTTGGGGGGGGCCAGCGAGCAGTACTTC. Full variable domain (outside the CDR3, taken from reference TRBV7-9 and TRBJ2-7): DTGVSQNPRHKITKRGQNVTFRCDPISEHNRLYWYRQTLGQGPEFLTYFQNEAQLEKSRLLSDRFSAERPKGSFSTLEIQRTEQGDSAMYLCASSSLGGASEQYFGPGTRLTVT.

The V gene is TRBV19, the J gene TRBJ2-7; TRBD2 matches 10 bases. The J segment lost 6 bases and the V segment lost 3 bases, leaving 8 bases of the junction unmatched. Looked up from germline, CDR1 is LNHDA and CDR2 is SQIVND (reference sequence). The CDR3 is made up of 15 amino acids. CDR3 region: CASSIGLAGASEQYF. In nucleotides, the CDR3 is TGTGCCAGTAGTATTGGGCTAGCGGGAGCATCCGAGCAGTACTTC.

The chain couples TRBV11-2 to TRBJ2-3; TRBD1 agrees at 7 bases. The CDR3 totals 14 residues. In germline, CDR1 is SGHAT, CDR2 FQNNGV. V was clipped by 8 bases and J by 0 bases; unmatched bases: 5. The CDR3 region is CASARDSSTDTQYF. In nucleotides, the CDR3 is TGTGCCAGCGCACGGGACAGTAGCACAGATACGCAGTATTTT.

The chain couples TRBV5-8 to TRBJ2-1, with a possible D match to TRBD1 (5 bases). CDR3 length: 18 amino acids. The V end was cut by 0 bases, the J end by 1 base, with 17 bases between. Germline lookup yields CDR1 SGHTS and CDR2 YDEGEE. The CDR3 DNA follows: TGTGCCAGCAGCTTGGTTATGGGGCTGTCGGCTTCCTACAATGAGCAGTTCTTC. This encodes CASSLVMGLSASYNEQFF.

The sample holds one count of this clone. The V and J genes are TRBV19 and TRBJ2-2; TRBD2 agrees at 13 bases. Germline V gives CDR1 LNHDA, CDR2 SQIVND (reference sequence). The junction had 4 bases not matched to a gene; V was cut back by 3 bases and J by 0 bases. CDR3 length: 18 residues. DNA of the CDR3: TGTGCCAGTAGTATTCTGGGACTAGCGGGGCCGAACACCGGGGAGCTGTTTTTT. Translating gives CASSILGLAGPNTGELFF.

The CDR3 reads CASSEGEGKLFF. The DNA of the CDR3 is TGTGCCAGCAGTGAAGGGGAAGGAAAACTGTTTTTT. The chain is built from TRBV25-1 and TRBJ1-4; D is uncertain. The germline V gene has CDR1 MGHDK and CDR2 SYGVNS. This CDR3 spans 12 amino acids. The V gene lost 2 bases and the J gene lost 10 bases, with 8 bases spanning the gap. Looking up the rest from reference TRBV25-1 and TRBJ1-4 gives the full variable domain: EADIYQTPRYLVIGTGKKITLECSQTMGHDKMYWYQQDPGMELHLIHYSYGVNSTEKGDLSSESTVSRIRTEHFPLTLESARPSHTSQYLCASSEGEGKLFFGSGTQLSVL.

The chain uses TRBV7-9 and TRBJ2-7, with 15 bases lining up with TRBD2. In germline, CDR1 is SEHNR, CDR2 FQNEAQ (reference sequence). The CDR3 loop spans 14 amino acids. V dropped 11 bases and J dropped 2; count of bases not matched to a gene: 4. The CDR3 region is CAGGLAGGPYEQYF. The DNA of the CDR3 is TGTGCCGGTGGACTAGCGGGAGGGCCCTACGAGCAGTACTTC.

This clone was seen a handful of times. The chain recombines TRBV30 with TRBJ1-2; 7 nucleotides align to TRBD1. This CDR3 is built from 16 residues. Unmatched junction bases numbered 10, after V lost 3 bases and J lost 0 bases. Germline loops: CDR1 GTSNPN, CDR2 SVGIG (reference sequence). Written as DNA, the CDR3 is TGTGCCTGGAGCCCCAGGGGGACGGTTACTAACTATGGCTACACCTTC. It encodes CAWSPRGTVTNYGYTF.